The 4 T cell receptor beta chains given below trace back to one sample, sequenced in a study of T cells after yellow fever vaccination. MiXCR, applied by TCRdb to the 5' RACE reads, yields one record per CDR3 protein. The sample yields roughly 330,000 distinct CDR3 sequences, around 4.1% seen once. Specimen: PBMCs, collected 5 days after the yellow fever booster vaccination. These receptors all come from a man aged 18 to 29 who received the YFV17D yellow fever vaccine.

This clonotype was observed at least ten times. The V and J genes are TRBV12-3 or TRBV12-4 and TRBJ2-1; 8 positions agree with TRBD1. The CDR3 sequence is 15 residues long. The junction had 8 bases not matched to a gene; V was cut back by 8 bases and J by 2 bases. This CDR3 reads CASRKGQGPYNEQFF. The CDR3 DNA sequence: TGTGCCAGCCGAAAAGGACAGGGACCCTACAATGAGCAGTTCTTC.

The chain uses TRBV12-3 or TRBV12-4 and TRBJ2-2; D uncertain. Trimming took 2 bases from V and 5 from J, leaving 9 bases between them. This CDR3 has 14 amino acids. The CDR3 DNA is TGTGCCAGCAGTTTAAATATCAGAACCGGGGAGCTGTTTTTT. Protein product: CASSLNIRTGELFF.

This sequence joins TRBV11-2 and TRBJ1-1; 10 bases match TRBD1. The V and J ends lost 5 bases and 10 bases, in that order; junction bases with no gene match: 4. Germline-derived CDR1 and CDR2 are SGHAT and FQNNGV. CDR3 length: 12 residues. The CDR3 DNA reads as TGTGCCAGCAGCGCGGGACAGGGGAGAGCTTTCTTT. It codes for CASSAGQGRAFF.

The chain combines TRBV24-1 with TRBJ2-2; weak D call: TRBD2 (6 bases). Trimming left V 3 bases short and J 6 bases short, with 10 bases between. Germline CDR1 is KGHDR and CDR2 is SFDVKD. This CDR3 comprises 14 residues. The CDR3: CATSDPSGAGELFF. CDR3 coding DNA: TGTGCCACCAGTGATCCCTCGGGGGCCGGGGAGCTGTTTTTT.